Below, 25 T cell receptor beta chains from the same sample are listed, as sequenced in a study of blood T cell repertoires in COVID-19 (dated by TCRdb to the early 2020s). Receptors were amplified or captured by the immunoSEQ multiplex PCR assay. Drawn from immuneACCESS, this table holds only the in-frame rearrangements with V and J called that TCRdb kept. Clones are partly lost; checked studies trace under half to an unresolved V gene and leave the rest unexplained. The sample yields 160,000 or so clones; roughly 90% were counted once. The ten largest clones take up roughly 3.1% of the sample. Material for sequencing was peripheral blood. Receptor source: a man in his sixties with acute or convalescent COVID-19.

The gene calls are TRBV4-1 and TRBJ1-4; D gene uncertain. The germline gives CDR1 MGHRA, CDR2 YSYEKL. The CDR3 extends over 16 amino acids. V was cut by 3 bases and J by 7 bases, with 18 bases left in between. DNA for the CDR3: TGCGCCAGCAGCCAGGGCCTAGCCGGGAAAGGTGAAAAACTGTTTTTT. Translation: CASSQGLAGKGEKLFF.

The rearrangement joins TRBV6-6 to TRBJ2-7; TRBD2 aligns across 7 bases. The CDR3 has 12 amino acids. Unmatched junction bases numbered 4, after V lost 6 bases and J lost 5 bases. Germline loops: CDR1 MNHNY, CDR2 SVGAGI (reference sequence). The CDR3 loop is CASSREGHEQYF. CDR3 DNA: TGTGCCAGCAGCAGGGAGGGTCACGAGCAGTACTTC.

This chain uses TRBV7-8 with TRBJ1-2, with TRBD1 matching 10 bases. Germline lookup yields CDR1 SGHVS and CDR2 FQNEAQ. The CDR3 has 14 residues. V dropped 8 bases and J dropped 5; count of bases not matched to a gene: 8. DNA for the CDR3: TGTGCCAGCGGTAACCGGGACAGGGGTTATGGCTACACCTTC. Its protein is CASGNRDRGYGYTF.

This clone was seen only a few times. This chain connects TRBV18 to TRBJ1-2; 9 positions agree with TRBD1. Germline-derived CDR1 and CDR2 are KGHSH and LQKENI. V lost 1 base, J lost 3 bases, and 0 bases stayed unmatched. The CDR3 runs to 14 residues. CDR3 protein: CASSPRQGDYGYTF. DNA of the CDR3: TGTGCCAGCTCACCACGACAGGGGGACTATGGCTACACCTTC.

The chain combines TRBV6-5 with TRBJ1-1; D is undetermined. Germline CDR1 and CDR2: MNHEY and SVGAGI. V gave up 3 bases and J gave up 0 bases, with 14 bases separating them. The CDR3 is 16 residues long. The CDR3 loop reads CASSYGRPGLNTEAFF. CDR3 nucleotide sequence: TGTGCCAGCAGTTATGGTCGTCCAGGTCTGAACACTGAAGCTTTCTTT.

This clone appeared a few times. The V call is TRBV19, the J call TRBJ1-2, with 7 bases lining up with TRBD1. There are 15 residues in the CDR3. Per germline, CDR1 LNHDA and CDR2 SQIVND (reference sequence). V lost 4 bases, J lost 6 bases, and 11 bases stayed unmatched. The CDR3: CASSNGVNRGDGYTF. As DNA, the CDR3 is TGTGCCAGTAGTAATGGAGTAAACAGGGGAGATGGCTACACCTTC.

CDR3 amino acids: CASSPVSGLRGEKLFF. CDR3 DNA sequence: TGTGCCAGCAGCCCCGTGTCCGGGCTCCGGGGTGAAAAACTGTTTTTT. V and J are TRBV7-8 and TRBJ1-4; D gene ambiguous. From germline, CDR1 is SGHVS and CDR2 FQNEAQ. Trimming took off 5 bases at V and 7 bases at J, with 20 bases between the two ends. The CDR3 extends over 16 amino acids.

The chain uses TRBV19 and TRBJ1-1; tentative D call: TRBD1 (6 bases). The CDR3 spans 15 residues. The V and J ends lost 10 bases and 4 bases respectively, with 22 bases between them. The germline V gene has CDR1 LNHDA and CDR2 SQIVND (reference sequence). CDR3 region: CATREGGLGSTEAFF. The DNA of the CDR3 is TGTGCCACCAGAGAAGGGGGATTGGGTTCCACTGAAGCTTTCTTT.

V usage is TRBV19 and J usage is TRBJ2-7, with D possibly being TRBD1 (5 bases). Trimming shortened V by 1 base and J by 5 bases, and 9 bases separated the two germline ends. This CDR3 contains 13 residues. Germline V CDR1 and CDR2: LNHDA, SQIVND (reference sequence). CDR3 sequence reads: CASSIGTYNEQYF. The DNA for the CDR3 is TGTGCCAGTAGTATAGGGACATACAACGAGCAGTACTTC.

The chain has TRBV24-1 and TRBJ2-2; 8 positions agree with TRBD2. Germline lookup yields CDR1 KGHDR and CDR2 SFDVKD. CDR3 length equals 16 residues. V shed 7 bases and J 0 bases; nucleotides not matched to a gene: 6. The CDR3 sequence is CATRDAGGANTGELFF. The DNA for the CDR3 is TGTGCCACCAGGGACGCGGGGGGTGCGAACACCGGGGAGCTGTTTTTT.

CDR3 bases: TGCGCCAGCAGTGAGACATATCAGGGAAACACCATATATTTT. Its translation is CASSETYQGNTIYF. This sequence joins TRBV10-2 and TRBJ1-3; no definite D call. Germline assignment: CDR1 WSHSY and CDR2 SAAADI. This CDR3 comprises 14 residues. Trimming took off 2 bases at V and 4 bases at J, with 9 bases between the two ends.

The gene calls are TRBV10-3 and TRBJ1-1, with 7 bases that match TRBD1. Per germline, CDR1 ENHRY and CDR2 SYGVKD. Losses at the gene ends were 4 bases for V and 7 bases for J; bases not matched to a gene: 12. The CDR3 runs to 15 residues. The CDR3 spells CAISGRPGGIGEAFF. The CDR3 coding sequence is TGTGCCATCAGTGGCAGACCAGGGGGGATTGGTGAAGCTTTCTTT.

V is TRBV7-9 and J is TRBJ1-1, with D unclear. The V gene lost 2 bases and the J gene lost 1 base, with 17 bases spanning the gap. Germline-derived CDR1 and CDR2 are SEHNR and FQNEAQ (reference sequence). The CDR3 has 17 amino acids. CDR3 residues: CASSLSLSTERNTEAFF. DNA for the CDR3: TGTGCCAGCAGCTTAAGTTTAAGCACAGAAAGGAACACTGAAGCTTTCTTT.

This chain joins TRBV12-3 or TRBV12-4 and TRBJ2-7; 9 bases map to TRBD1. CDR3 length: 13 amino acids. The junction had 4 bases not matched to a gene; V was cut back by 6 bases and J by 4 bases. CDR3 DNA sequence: TGTGCCAGCAGCCACGGGACAGGGTACGAGCAGTACTTC. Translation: CASSHGTGYEQYF.

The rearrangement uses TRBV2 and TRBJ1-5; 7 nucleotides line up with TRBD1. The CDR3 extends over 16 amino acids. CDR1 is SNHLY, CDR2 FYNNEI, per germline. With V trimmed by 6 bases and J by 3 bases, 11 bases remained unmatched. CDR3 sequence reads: CASRARGTASNQPQHF. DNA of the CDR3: TGTGCCAGCAGAGCACGTGGGACAGCTTCCAATCAGCCCCAGCATTTT. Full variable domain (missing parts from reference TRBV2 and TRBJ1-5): EPEVTQTPSHQVTQMGQEVILRCVPISNHLYFYWYRQILGQKVEFLVSFYNNEISEKSEIFDDQFSVERPDGSNFTLKIRSTKLEDSAMYFCASRARGTASNQPQHFGDGTRLSIL.

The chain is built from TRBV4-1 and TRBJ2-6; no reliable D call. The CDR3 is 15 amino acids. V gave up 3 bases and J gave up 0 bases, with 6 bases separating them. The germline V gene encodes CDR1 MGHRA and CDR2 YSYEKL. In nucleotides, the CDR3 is TGCGCCAGCAGCCAGGCGGACTCTGGGGCCAACGTCCTGACTTTC. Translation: CASSQADSGANVLTF.

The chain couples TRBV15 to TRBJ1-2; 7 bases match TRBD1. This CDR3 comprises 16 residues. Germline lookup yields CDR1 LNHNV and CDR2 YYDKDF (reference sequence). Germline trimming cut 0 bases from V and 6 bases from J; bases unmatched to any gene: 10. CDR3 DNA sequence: TGTGCCACCAGCAGAGATCTTGCGGCAGGGGGGAATGGCTACACCTTC. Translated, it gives CATSRDLAAGGNGYTF.

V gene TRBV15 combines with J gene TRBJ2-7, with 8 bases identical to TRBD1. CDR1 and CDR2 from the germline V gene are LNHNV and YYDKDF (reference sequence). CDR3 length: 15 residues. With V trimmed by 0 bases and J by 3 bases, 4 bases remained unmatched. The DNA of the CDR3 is TGTGCCACCAGCAGAGAGTCGGACAGGGACTACGAGCAGTACTTC. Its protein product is CATSRESDRDYEQYF. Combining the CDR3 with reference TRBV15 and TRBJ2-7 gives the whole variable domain DAMVIQNPRYQVTQFGKPVTLSCSQTLNHNVMYWYQQKSSQAPKLLFHYYDKDFNNEADTPDNFQSRRPNTSFCFLDIRSPGLGDTAMYLCATSRESDRDYEQYFGPGTRLTVT.

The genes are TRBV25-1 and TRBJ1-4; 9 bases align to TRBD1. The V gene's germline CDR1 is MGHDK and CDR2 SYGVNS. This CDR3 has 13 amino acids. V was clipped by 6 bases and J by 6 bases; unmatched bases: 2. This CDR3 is CASRGQGDEKLFF. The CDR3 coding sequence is TGTGCCAGCAGGGGACAGGGCGATGAAAAACTGTTTTTT.

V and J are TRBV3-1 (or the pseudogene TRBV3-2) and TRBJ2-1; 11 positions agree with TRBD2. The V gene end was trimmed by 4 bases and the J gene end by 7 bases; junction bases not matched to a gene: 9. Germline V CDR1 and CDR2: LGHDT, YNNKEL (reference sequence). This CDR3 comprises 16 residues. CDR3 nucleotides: TGTGCCAGCAGCCTTCTTATTAGCGGGGGGGCGAATGAGCAGTTCTTC. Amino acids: CASSLLISGGANEQFF.

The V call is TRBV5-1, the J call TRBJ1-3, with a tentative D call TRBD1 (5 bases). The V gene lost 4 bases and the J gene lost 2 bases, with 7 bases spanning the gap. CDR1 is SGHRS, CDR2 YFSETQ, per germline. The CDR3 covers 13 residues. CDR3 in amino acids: CASSGATGNTIYF. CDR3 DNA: TGCGCCAGCAGCGGGGCCACTGGAAACACCATATATTTT.

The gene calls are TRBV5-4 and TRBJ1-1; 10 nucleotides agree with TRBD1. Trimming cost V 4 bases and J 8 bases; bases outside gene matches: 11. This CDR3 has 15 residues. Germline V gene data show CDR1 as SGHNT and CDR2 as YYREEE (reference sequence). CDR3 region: CASSGDRGPAGEAFF. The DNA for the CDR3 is TGTGCCAGCAGCGGGGACAGGGGCCCCGCCGGGGAAGCTTTCTTT.

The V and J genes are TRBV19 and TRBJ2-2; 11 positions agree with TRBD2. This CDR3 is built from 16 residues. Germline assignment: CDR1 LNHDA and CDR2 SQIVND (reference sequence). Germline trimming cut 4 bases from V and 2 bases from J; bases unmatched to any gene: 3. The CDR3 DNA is TGTGCCAGTAGTAAAACTAGCGGGGGAAACACCGGGGAGCTGTTTTTT. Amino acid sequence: CASSKTSGGNTGELFF.

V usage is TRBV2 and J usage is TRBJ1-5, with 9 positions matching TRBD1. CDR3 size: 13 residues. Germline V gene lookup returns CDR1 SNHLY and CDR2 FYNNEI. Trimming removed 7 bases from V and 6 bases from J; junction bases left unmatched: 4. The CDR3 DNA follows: TGTGCCAGCACCCGACAGGGGGGTCAGCCCCAGCATTTT. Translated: CASTRQGGQPQHF.

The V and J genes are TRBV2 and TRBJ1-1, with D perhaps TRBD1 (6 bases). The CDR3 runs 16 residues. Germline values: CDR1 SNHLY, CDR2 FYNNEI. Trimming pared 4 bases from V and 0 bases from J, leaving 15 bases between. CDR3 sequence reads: CASSVPLRGLNTEAFF. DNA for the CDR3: TGTGCCAGCAGTGTCCCTTTGAGGGGGTTGAACACTGAAGCTTTCTTT.